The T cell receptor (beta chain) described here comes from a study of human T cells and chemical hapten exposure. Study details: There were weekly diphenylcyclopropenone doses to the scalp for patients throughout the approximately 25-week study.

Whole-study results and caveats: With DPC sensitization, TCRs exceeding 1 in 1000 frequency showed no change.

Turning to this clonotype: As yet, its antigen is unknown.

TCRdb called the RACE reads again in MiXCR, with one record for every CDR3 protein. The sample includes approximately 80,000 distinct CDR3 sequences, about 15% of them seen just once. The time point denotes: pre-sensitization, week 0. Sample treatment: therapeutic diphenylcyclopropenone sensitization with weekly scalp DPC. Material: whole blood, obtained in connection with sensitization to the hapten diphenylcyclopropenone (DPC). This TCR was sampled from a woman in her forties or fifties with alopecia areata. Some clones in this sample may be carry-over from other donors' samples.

Here the CDR3 DNA reads TGTGCCAGCAGCTTGACAGGGTTGTCCTACGAGCAGTACTTC. It yields the protein CASSLTGLSYEQYF. V gene TRBV5-5 combines with J gene TRBJ2-7, with D perhaps TRBD1 (6 bases). The CDR3 has 14 residues. The V gene lost 1 base and the J gene lost 1 base, with 9 bases spanning the gap. Germline V gene data show CDR1 as SGHKS and CDR2 as YYEKEE (reference sequence). The complete variable domain, with remaining parts taken from reference TRBV5-5 and TRBJ2-7, reads DAGVTQSPTHLIKTRGQQVTLRCSPISGHKSVSWYQQVLGQGPQFIFQYYEKEERGRGNFPDRFSARQFPNYSSELNVNALLLGDSALYLCASSLTGLSYEQYFGPGTRLTVT.